Sequencing of this T cell receptor beta chain was carried out in a study of PD-1 blockade in mismatch repair-deficient tumors. The wider study: Enrolled about 2013-2016, patients had progressing, pretreated mismatch repair-deficient cancers of about a dozen types. General study points: Tumor-resident clones, often absent from pretreatment blood, expanded after pembrolizumab and then contracted.

Points on this clone: As yet, its antigen is unknown.

Here immunoSEQ multiplex PCR was the method, and the copy in TCRdb shows in-frame clones only, minus some. Among approximately 37,000 clones, roughly 81% were seen once, and the ten largest hold approximately 3.9%. Three pembrolizumab responders had their TCRs sequenced. Per germline, CDR1 MNHEY and CDR2 SMNVEV (reference sequence). V lost 2 bases to trimming and J lost 6 bases, with 16 bases between them. The CDR3 is made up of 15 amino acids. Sequenced here: peripheral blood, sampled approximately 1.5 years after starting pembrolizumab. The TCR sequence derives from an adult with mismatch repair-deficient cancer. The chain employs TRBV27 and TRBJ1-1; weak D call: TRBD1 (6 bases). In DNA form, the CDR3 reads TGTGCCAGCAGTTTACCCGGGAGGGGGAGGGCTGAAGCTTTCTTT. Protein sequence: CASSLPGRGRAEAFF.